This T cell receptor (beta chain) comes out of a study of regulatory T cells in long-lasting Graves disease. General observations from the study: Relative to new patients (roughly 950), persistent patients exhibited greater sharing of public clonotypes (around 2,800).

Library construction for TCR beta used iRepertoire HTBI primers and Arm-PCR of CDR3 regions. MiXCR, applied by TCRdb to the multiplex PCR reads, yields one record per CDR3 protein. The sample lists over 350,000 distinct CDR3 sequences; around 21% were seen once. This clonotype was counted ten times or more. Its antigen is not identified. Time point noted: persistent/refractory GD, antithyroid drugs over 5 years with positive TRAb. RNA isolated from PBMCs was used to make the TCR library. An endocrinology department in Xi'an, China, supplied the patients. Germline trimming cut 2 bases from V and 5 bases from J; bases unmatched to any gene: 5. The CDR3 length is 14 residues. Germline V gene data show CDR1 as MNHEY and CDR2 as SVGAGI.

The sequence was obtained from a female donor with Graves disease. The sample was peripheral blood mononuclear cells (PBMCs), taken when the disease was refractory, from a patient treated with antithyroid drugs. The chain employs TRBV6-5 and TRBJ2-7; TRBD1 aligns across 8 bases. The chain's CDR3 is CASSYRAGGDEQYF. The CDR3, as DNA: TGTGCCAGCAGTTACCGGGCAGGGGGCGACGAGCAGTACTTC.